This T cell receptor beta chain appears in the sequencing data of a study of T cell repertoires in cytomegalovirus infection. Overall study findings and caveats: HLA-C-restricted CMV clonotypes gave the most frequent clonotype in two of eight donors.

As regards this clonotype: Its antigen remains unidentified.

This CDR3 has 13 residues. CDR1 and CDR2 from the germline V gene are SEHNR and FQNEAQ (reference sequence). The ends were cut back, 1 base at V and 1 base at J, with 4 bases in the middle. Via MiXCR, TCRdb re-called the reads, giving one row per CDR3 protein. The sample lists 95,000 to 150,000 distinct CDR3 sequences, approximately 30% occurring once. The V and J genes are TRBV7-9 and TRBJ2-5; D ambiguous. The sample consisted of CD8+ T cells from cultured PBMCs, taken from culture after CMV antigen stimulation. This TCR was recovered from a human donor in good health (CMV status not recorded). Some clones in this sample may be carry-over from other donors' samples. CDR3 coding DNA: TGTGCCAGCAGCTTAGACAGCCAAGAGACCCAGTACTTC. Translating gives CASSLDSQETQYF.